The clone carrying this TCR beta chain was seen a single time. Its specificity is unknown. The data were taken from a study of T cell responses to AZD1222 COVID-19 vaccine. Only in-frame clones appear in the TCRdb table, and some are missing; sequencing was by immunoSEQ multiplex PCR. This sample carries fewer than 90,000 clones, around nine tenths of them seen once, and the ten largest clones take 6.9%. The study's findings and limits: Clonal diversity was possibly underestimated, and the donors were mostly white British, with more females. Samples come after the peak T cell response, not at day 14.

In germline, CDR1 is MNHNS, CDR2 SASEGT. V was pared by 2 bases and J by 3 bases, with 4 bases between. The CDR3 contains 12 residues. The genes are TRBV6-1 and TRBJ1-1; unclear D gene. Source: peripheral blood, taken 28 days after the second AZD1222 dose. This receptor was taken from an adult who received the AZD1222 COVID-19 vaccine. The CDR3, as DNA: TGTGCCAGCAGTGAACGGTACACTGAAGCTTTCTTT. This encodes CASSERYTEAFF.